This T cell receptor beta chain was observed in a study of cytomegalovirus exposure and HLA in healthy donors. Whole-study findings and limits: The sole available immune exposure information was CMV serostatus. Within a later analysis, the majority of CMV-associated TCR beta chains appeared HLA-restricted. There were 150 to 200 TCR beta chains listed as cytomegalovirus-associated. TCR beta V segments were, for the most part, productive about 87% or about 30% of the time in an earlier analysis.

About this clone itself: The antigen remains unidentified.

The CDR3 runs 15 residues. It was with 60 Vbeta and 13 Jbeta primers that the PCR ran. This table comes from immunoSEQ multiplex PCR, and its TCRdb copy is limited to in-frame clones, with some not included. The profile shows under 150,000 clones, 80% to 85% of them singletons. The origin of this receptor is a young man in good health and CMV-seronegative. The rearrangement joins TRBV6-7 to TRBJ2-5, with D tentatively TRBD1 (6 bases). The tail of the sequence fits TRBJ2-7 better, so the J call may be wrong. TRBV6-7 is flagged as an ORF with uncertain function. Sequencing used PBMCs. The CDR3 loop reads CARLEWTVGPYEQYF. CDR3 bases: TGTGCCAGGCTCGAATGGACAGTCGGCCCCTACGAGCAGTACTTC.